These T cell receptor beta chains were read from a single sample in a study of blood T cell repertoires in COVID-19. Assay used: immunoSEQ multiplex PCR; TCRdb lists only in-frame clones, some missing. This table has roughly 200,000 clones, about four fifths appearing once. The sequenced material came from peripheral blood. The receptors were gathered from a man in his 70s with active or convalescent COVID-19. The CDR3 runs from the conserved cysteine through the conserved F or W. The D gene is left open where the match is weak. Only part of the rows carry a size: once, few, many, or a class if the clone is expanded.

NA,TRBD1,TRBJ2-7,TRBV11-2,CASSSQLPGQGGYEQYF,TGTGCCAGCAGCTCGCAGCTTCCGGGACAGGGCGGTTACGAGCAGTACTTC
NA,TRBD2,TRBJ2-7,TRBV15,CATSRDTSASSYEQYF,TGTGCCACCAGCAGAGATACTAGCGCCTCCTCCTACGAGCAGTACTTC
NA,TRBD1,TRBJ1-1,TRBV2,CASSGRQGPAFF,TGTGCCAGCAGCGGTAGACAGGGTCCAGCTTTCTTT
NA,TRBD2,TRBJ2-1,TRBV9,CASSGSGGNNEQFF,TGTGCCAGCAGCGGTAGCGGGGGGAACAATGAGCAGTTCTTC
NA,TRBD1,TRBJ1-5,TRBV6-5,CASSNTGVWQPQHF,TGTGCCAGCAGTAATACAGGGGTTTGGCAGCCCCAGCATTTT
NA,NA,TRBJ2-7,TRBV5-1,CASSERTQGAGSEQYF,TGCGCCAGCAGTGAGAGGACACAGGGAGCCGGCTCCGAGCAGTACTTC
NA,NA,TRBJ1-2,TRBV6-2/TRBV6-3,CASSYEWLYGYTF,TGTGCCAGCAGTTACGAGTGGTTGTATGGCTACACCTTC
NA,NA,TRBJ1-3,TRBV2,CASSVLRGGNSGNTIYF,TGTGCCAGCAGTGTATTGAGGGGCGGGAACTCTGGAAACACCATATATTTT
NA,NA,TRBJ2-7,TRBV5-1,CASSWATLNEQYF,TGCGCCAGCAGCTGGGCCACGCTGAACGAGCAGTACTTC
NA,TRBD1,TRBJ1-2,TRBV7-9,CASSLRTGLDLYTF,TGTGCCAGCAGCTTAAGGACAGGTTTAGATCTCTACACCTTC
NA,NA,TRBJ1-3,TRBV3-1/TRBV3-2,CASTPPGDTGNTIYF,TGTGCCAGCACCCCCCCAGGGGATACCGGAAACACCATATATTTT
NA,NA,TRBJ2-2,TRBV18,CASSLGGRGTGELFF,TGTGCCAGCTCACTAGGGGGACGTGGCACCGGGGAGCTGTTTTTT
NA,NA,TRBJ1-1,TRBV27,CASRAGVGTEAFF,TGTGCCAGCAGAGCAGGGGTTGGCACTGAAGCTTTCTTT
NA,NA,TRBJ2-7,TRBV4-1,CASSQNTLGDEQYF,TGCGCCAGCAGCCAAAATACTCTGGGCGACGAGCAGTACTTC
NA,NA,TRBJ1-2,TRBV6-5,CASWAPGVPGYTF,TGTGCCAGCTGGGCCCCAGGGGTGCCTGGCTACACCTTC
NA,NA,TRBJ1-6,TRBV6-5,CASSPRGNSPLHF,TGTGCCAGCAGTCCAAGGGGGAATTCACCCCTCCACTTT
NA,NA,TRBJ1-1,TRBV11-2,CASSLEVGRYTEAFF,TGTGCCAGCAGCTTAGAGGTGGGGAGGTACACTGAAGCTTTCTTT
NA,NA,TRBJ1-5,TRBV24-1,CATHPWQATQHF,TGTGCCACCCATCCGTGGCAGGCTACCCAGCATTTT
NA,NA,TRBJ2-3,TRBV7-2,CASSRGIGGPDTQYF,TGTGCCAGCAGCCGGGGGATAGGAGGCCCAGATACGCAGTATTTT
NA,NA,TRBJ2-2,TRBV20-1,CSASIKNTGELFF,TGCAGTGCTAGTATCAAGAACACCGGGGAGCTGTTTTTT
NA,TRBD2,TRBJ2-5,TRBV3-1/TRBV3-2,CASSQFGLAGDPETQYF,TGTGCCAGCAGCCAGTTTGGGCTAGCGGGGGATCCGGAGACCCAGTACTTC
NA,TRBD1,TRBJ1-2,TRBV9,CASSPVGTGALGYTF,TGTGCCAGCAGCCCCGTCGGGACAGGGGCTTTGGGCTACACCTTC
once,TRBD2,TRBJ2-5,TRBV7-2,CASSQAGGRETQYF,TGTGCCAGCAGCCAAGCGGGGGGGAGGGAGACCCAGTACTTC
NA,NA,TRBJ2-7,TRBV9,CASSVGVWEVGYEQYF,TGTGCCAGCAGCGTAGGCGTCTGGGAGGTAGGGTACGAGCAGTACTTC
NA,TRBD1,TRBJ1-1,TRBV5-1,CASSLGDRYTEAFF,TGCGCCAGCAGCTTGGGGGACAGATACACTGAAGCTTTCTTT
few,NA,TRBJ2-5,TRBV5-1,CASSFLGIGTQYF,TGCGCCAGCAGCTTCTTGGGCATCGGGACCCAGTACTTC
NA,TRBD2,TRBJ2-3,TRBV5-5,CASSLYLAGGPADTQYF,TGTGCCAGCAGCTTGTACCTAGCGGGGGGGCCCGCAGATACGCAGTATTTT
NA,NA,TRBJ1-3,TRBV6-5,CASSRQQYPNTIYF,TGTGCCAGCAGCCGCCAACAGTACCCGAACACCATATATTTT
NA,TRBD1,TRBJ1-5,TRBV5-1,CASSPGGPGGFTQPQHF,TGCGCCAGCAGCCCTGGGGGGCCAGGGGGCTTTACTCAGCCCCAGCATTTT
once,NA,TRBJ2-1,TRBV6-5,CASTPGDKYNNEQFF,TGTGCCAGCACCCCTGGGGACAAATATAACAATGAGCAGTTCTTC
NA,TRBD1,TRBJ2-3,TRBV28,CASSSPRDRGLGDTQYF,TGTGCCAGCAGTTCACCGAGAGACAGGGGGCTTGGAGATACGCAGTATTTT
NA,NA,TRBJ1-2,TRBV6-2/TRBV6-3,CASSSSQGSLYGYTF,TGTGCCAGCAGTTCCTCCCAAGGGAGCCTCTATGGCTACACCTTC
NA,TRBD1,TRBJ1-2,TRBV7-9,CASSLTQGANYGYTF,TGTGCCAGCAGCTTAACACAGGGGGCTAACTATGGCTACACCTTC
few,TRBD1,TRBJ2-5,TRBV25-1,CASSGEGGSETQYF,TGTGCCAGCAGTGGGGAAGGGGGCTCAGAGACCCAGTACTTC
NA,NA,TRBJ1-1,TRBV3-1/TRBV3-2,CATDDLGERGLGNTEAFF,TGTGCCACCGACGACCTGGGAGAGCGGGGGCTGGGAAACACTGAAGCTTTCTTT
NA,TRBD1,TRBJ1-2,TRBV19,CASRDTGGRYGYTF,TGTGCCAGTAGAGACACAGGGGGGAGATATGGCTACACCTTC
many,TRBD1,TRBJ2-1,TRBV5-1,CASSWARDRVYNEQFF,TGCGCCAGCAGCTGGGCCCGGGACAGGGTCTACAATGAGCAGTTCTTC
NA,NA,TRBJ1-5,TRBV6-1,CASSEIRTANQPQHF,TGTGCCAGCAGTGAAATTCGCACAGCTAATCAGCCCCAGCATTTT
NA,NA,TRBJ2-3,TRBV6-6,CASSYSSTSAQYF,TGTGCCAGCAGTTACTCGTCAACTTCGGCGCAGTATTTT
NA,NA,TRBJ1-2,TRBV18,CASSPSSGLDYGYTF,TGTGCCAGCTCACCTTCATCAGGGTTGGACTATGGCTACACCTTC
NA,NA,TRBJ1-5,TRBV5-8,CASSGEGRDPQHF,TGTGCCAGCAGCGGGGAGGGGCGCGATCCCCAGCATTTT
NA,NA,TRBJ1-3,TRBV7-6,CASSPGGANSGNTIYF,TGTGCCAGCAGCCCCGGCGGGGCGAACTCTGGAAACACCATATATTTT
once,NA,TRBJ2-1,TRBV5-1,CASSLRAGDRDEQFF,TGCGCCAGCAGCTTGCGGGCAGGGGATAGGGATGAGCAGTTCTTC
few,TRBD1,TRBJ2-7,TRBV28,CASTIWGQLGQYF,TGTGCCAGCACCATTTGGGGACAGCTTGGGCAGTACTTC
NA,TRBD1,TRBJ2-5,TRBV6-2/TRBV6-3,CASSEPGQGLETQYF,TGTGCCAGCAGTGAGCCGGGACAGGGGCTGGAGACCCAGTACTTC
few,TRBD1,TRBJ1-2,TRBV3-1/TRBV3-2,CASSRTGEGYTF,TGTGCCAGCAGCCGGACAGGTGAAGGCTACACCTTC
NA,TRBD2,TRBJ2-1,TRBV7-9,CASSLRQRDGQGEQFF,TGTGCCAGCAGCTTAAGGCAGCGGGATGGTCAGGGTGAGCAGTTCTTC
NA,NA,TRBJ1-6,TRBV10-3,CAISRGTRNNSPLHF,TGTGCCATCAGCCGAGGGACACGAAATAATTCACCCCTCCACTTT
NA,NA,TRBJ2-7,TRBV6-5,CASSYFPDSTFYEQYF,TGTGCCAGCAGTTACTTTCCCGACAGTACCTTCTACGAGCAGTACTTC
NA,NA,TRBJ1-1,TRBV9,CASSQEAEGRRAFF,TGTGCCAGCAGCCAGGAGGCGGAGGGCAGGCGAGCTTTCTTT
once,NA,TRBJ2-2,TRBV15,CATSRGTENTVELFF,TGTGCCACCAGCAGAGGGACAGAGAACACCGTGGAGCTGTTTTTT
NA,TRBD1,TRBJ1-5,TRBV2,CASRTGQGPQPQHF,TGTGCCAGCAGGACCGGACAGGGCCCTCAGCCCCAGCATTTT
few,NA,TRBJ1-5,TRBV12-5,CDLQGCNQPQHF,TGTGACCTCCAGGGTTGCAATCAGCCCCAGCATTTT
NA,TRBD2,TRBJ2-3,TRBV4-3,CASSQQWVAGGQDTQYF,TGCGCCAGCAGCCAACAGTGGGTAGCGGGGGGGCAAGATACGCAGTATTTT
few,NA,TRBJ2-5,TRBV7-9,CASSPYESETQYF,TGTGCCAGCAGCCCGTACGAGTCGGAGACCCAGTACTTC
NA,NA,TRBJ1-5,TRBV20-1,CSASRTQESNQPQHF,TGCAGTGCTAGTCGGACACAGGAAAGCAATCAGCCCCAGCATTTT
NA,TRBD1,TRBJ2-7,TRBV6-6,CVTQAGGRAYEQYF,TGTGTCACCCAAGCAGGGGGCAGGGCGTACGAGCAGTACTTC
NA,NA,TRBJ1-1,TRBV6-5,CASSFGTAGTEAFF,TGTGCCAGCAGTTTTGGGACGGCGGGGACTGAAGCTTTCTTT
NA,NA,TRBJ1-4,TRBV19,CASSIAPQNEKLFF,TGTGCCAGTAGTATAGCCCCCCAGAATGAAAAACTGTTTTTT
few,NA,TRBJ2-1,TRBV9,CASSVAPAPSYNEQFF,TGTGCCAGCAGCGTAGCCCCAGCGCCCTCCTACAATGAGCAGTTCTTC